This T cell receptor beta chain was obtained from a study of shared clonotypes between healthy human individuals. Method: immunoSEQ multiplex PCR; TCRdb's copy keeps in-frame clones and lacks some. Among about 2.4 million clones listed, approximately 93% were seen once. The CD4+ fraction was divided into a CD45RA+ naive subset and a CD45RA-negative memory subset. The clonotype originates from a young man in good health. Some clones in this sample may be carry-over from other donors' samples. The sequenced sample consisted of naive CD4+ T cells from PBMCs. Described subset: CD45RA+ positively selected.

CDR3 DNA sequence: TGTGCCAGCAGTGAAGTGGAGCGTAATCAGCCCCAGCATTTT. It yields the protein CASSEVERNQPQHF. The rearrangement links TRBV2 to TRBJ1-5; no firm D call. Between the trimmed V and J ends, which lost 1 base and 4 bases, there was a span of 8 bases. The germline CDR1 and CDR2 sequences are SNHLY and FYNNEI. The CDR3 consists of 14 residues.